The 10 T cell receptor beta chains below come from one sample, sequenced in a study of cytomegalovirus exposure and HLA in healthy donors. The PCR was carried out with 60 Vbeta primers and 13 Jbeta primers. Libraries were prepared by immunoSEQ multiplex PCR; TCRdb keeps only in-frame clonotypes and omits some of them. The sample has 90,000 to 120,000 clones, 82% seen once. The specimen sequenced was PBMCs. The origin of the receptors is a young man in good health and CMV-seropositive.

This clone was seen just once. The sample contains more than one DNA sequence encoding this CDR3. The chain has TRBV6-1 and TRBJ2-7; 7 bases map to TRBD1. The length of the CDR3 is 13 residues. V was clipped by 6 bases and J by 5 bases; unmatched bases: 7. The germline gives CDR1 MNHNS, CDR2 SASEGT. The CDR3 DNA follows: TGTGCCAGCAGAGTGGGGCAGGGGGACGAGCAGTACTTC. Its translation: CASRVGQGDEQYF.

This clone came up once. V usage is TRBV7-9 and J usage is TRBJ1-2, with 7 positions matching TRBD1. Trimming removed 2 bases from V and 6 bases from J; junction bases left unmatched: 9. Germline CDR1 and CDR2: SEHNR and FQNEAQ (reference sequence). The CDR3 loop spans 15 amino acids. The CDR3 region is CASSLPRGEYDGYTF. Written as DNA, the CDR3 is TGTGCCAGCAGCTTACCCAGGGGGGAGTACGATGGCTACACCTTC.

This clone was found a few times. One end of the junction varies from germline; a read error may be responsible. V is TRBV12-5 and J is TRBJ2-4; the match to TRBD1 covers 9 bases. Germline V gene lookup returns CDR1 LGHNT and CDR2 FRNRAP. This CDR3 is built from 17 residues. CDR3 loop: CASVPGQGSFWENSQYF. In nucleotides, the CDR3 is TGTGCTAGTGTTCCGGGACAGGGAAGTTTCTGGGAAAACAGTCAGTACTTC.

In this sample, this clone turned up once. V and J are TRBV30 and TRBJ1-1; D not resolved. CDR1 is GTSNPN, CDR2 SVGIG, per germline (reference sequence). The CDR3 covers 14 residues. Trimming removed 0 bases at V and 5 bases at J, with 13 bases between. Here the CDR3 DNA reads TGTGCCTGGAGTGTTCGTGGTAGCGGGACTGAAGCTTTCTTT. Its protein is CAWSVRGSGTEAFF.

The chain links TRBV5-4 to TRBJ1-2; no reliable D call. In germline, CDR1 is SGHNT, CDR2 YYREEE (reference sequence). The CDR3 length is 15 residues. Trimming pared 0 bases from V and 7 bases from J, leaving 16 bases between. The CDR3 here is CASSLAWQRGFGYTF. The CDR3 DNA sequence: TGTGCCAGCAGCTTGGCCTGGCAGCGAGGGTTTGGCTACACCTTC.

The chain is built from TRBV4-1 and TRBJ2-1; 7 nucleotides agree with TRBD1. Germline V CDR1 and CDR2: MGHRA, YSYEKL. The CDR3 covers 14 residues. Trimming at V came to 7 bases and at J to 1 base, leaving 4 bases not matched to a gene. DNA for the CDR3: TGCGCCAGCACCGGGACAGTGTCCTACAATGAGCAGTTCTTC. Amino acid sequence: CASTGTVSYNEQFF.

The chain employs TRBV7-2 and TRBJ2-7; TRBD2 agrees at 8 bases. The CDR3 has 17 residues. CDR1 and CDR2 (germline): SGHTA, FQGNSA. V was clipped by 2 bases and J by 0 bases; unmatched bases: 9. DNA for the CDR3: TGTGCCAGCAGCTTACATGGAAAGCGGGGGACCTCCTACGAGCAGTACTTC. Its translation: CASSLHGKRGTSYEQYF.

The chain uses TRBV18 and TRBJ1-1; no clear D gene. Germline-derived CDR1 and CDR2 are KGHSH and LQKENI. This CDR3 has 15 amino acids. The germline V and J ends were trimmed by 3 bases and 4 bases, with 15 bases remaining between them. The DNA for the CDR3 is TGTGCCAGCTCACCCTGGACGGGAGGGAGCACTGAAGCTTTCTTT. It yields the protein CASSPWTGGSTEAFF.

The chain carries TRBV19 and TRBJ2-2, with D tentatively TRBD1 (6 bases). The V end lost 3 bases, the J end lost 0 bases, and 8 bases lay between the germline ends. This CDR3 is 15 amino acids long. Germline lookup yields CDR1 LNHDA and CDR2 SQIVND (reference sequence). The CDR3 protein is CASSIGTTNTGELFF. The CDR3 DNA follows: TGTGCCAGTAGTATCGGGACAACGAACACCGGGGAGCTGTTTTTT.

For the CDR3, the DNA is TGCAGCGTGGGGAATCAGGGGCTGAGGGGCTCACCCCTCCACTTT. As protein: CSVGNQGLRGSPLHF. The chain has TRBV29-1 and TRBJ1-6; possible D gene TRBD1, 6 bases. Germline CDR1 is SQVTM and CDR2 is ANQGSEA. CDR3 size: 15 residues. Trimming pared 6 bases from V and 10 bases from J, leaving 22 bases between.